This T cell receptor beta chain comes out of a study of T cell responses to AZD1222 COVID-19 vaccine. The protocol was immunoSEQ multiplex PCR, while the TCRdb copy is restricted to in-frame clones and leaves out a portion. The sample holds about 72,000 clones, about nine tenths seen once. This clone occurred a few times. This sample includes further DNA sequences coding for the same CDR3. This CDR3 spans 15 amino acids. Germline loops: CDR1 SGHTA, CDR2 FQGNSA. Trimming pared 3 bases from V and 0 bases from J, leaving 6 bases between. The source material was peripheral blood, sampled on day 0 of AZD1222 vaccination. V and J are TRBV7-2 and TRBJ1-6; no definite D call. This clonotype originated in an adult in good health. The CDR3 region is CASSFVSSYNSPLHF. CDR3 in DNA: TGTGCCAGCAGCTTCGTGAGCTCCTATAATTCACCCCTCCACTTT.